The clone carrying this T cell receptor (beta chain) was seen more than once but under ten times. Antigen unknown. A much more abundant neighbour one base away suggests this may be a read error. This record belongs to a study of T-cell reconstitution after alpha-beta-depleted transplantation in children. Study findings and constraints: Several hundred expanded graft clones reportedly supplied alpha-beta T cells about two months after transplant. Newly produced T cells mostly provided counts and TCRbeta diversity after one year, as hyperexpanded clones declined.

The TCRbeta library incorporated unique molecular identifiers. TCRdb called the PCR reads again in MiXCR, with one record for every CDR3 protein. The repertoire holds around 94,000 distinct CDR3 sequences, with about 7.5% as singletons. The material was PBMCs, obtained before TCRalphabeta/CD19-depleted stem cell transplant. The TCR comes from a boy aged 2 to 10 with acute lymphoblastic leukemia, due to receive a stem cell transplant.

In DNA form, the CDR3 reads TGTGCCAGCAGTTACGGGGATTACAATGAGCAGTTCTTC. It specifies CASSYGDYNEQFF. J is TRBJ2-1 and V is TRBV6-5; D is undetermined. Trimming stripped 2 bases from V and 4 bases from J, with 6 bases between. CDR1 MNHEY and CDR2 SVGAGI come from the germline V gene. The CDR3 is made up of 13 amino acids.